This T cell receptor (beta chain) was recorded in a study of T cell responses to AZD1222 COVID-19 vaccine. Study outcomes and limitations: At study baseline, merely roughly 6 AZD1222 recipients were seropositive. Spike-specific TCR depth and breadth grew after two AZD1222 doses. Females made up more of the donors, who were largely white British, and clonal diversity may have come out too low.

The CDR3 contains 15 residues. Germline-derived CDR1 and CDR2 are MNHEY and SVGAGI. Trimming left V 2 bases short and J 4 bases short, with 14 bases between. This clone was counted between two and nine times. Its matching antigen is unknown. Profiling relied on immunoSEQ multiplex PCR, and the TCRdb table lists in-frame clones only, not all of them. The data hold about 120,000 clones, with about 85% observed a single time. The TCR originated in an adult who received the AZD1222 COVID-19 vaccine. Sequencing used peripheral blood, obtained 28 days after the second AZD1222 dose. The chain has TRBV6-5 and TRBJ1-2, with D possibly TRBD1 on 6 matching bases. In nucleotides, the CDR3 is TGTGCCAGCAGTTACACCCTGGGACATATCTATGGCTACACCTTC. Encoded protein: CASSYTLGHIYGYTF.